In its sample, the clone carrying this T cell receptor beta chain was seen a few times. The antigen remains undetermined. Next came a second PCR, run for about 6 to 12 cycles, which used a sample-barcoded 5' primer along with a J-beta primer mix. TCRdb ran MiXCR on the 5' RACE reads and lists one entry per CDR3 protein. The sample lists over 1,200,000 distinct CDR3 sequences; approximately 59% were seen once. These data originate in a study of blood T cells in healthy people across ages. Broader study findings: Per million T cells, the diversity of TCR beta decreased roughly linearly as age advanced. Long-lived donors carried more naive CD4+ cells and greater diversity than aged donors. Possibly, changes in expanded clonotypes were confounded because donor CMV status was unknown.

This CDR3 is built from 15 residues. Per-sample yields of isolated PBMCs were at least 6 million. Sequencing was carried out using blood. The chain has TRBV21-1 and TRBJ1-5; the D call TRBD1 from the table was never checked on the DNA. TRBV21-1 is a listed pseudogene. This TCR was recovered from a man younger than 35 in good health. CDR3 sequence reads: CASSSDRVSNQPQHF. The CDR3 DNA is TGTGCCAGCAGCAGCGACAGGGTTAGCAATCAGCCCCAGCATTTT.